This T cell receptor (beta chain) is from a study of T cells in Graves' hyperthyroidism and ophthalmopathy. Amplified TCR beta CDR3 regions came from RNA transcripts. An initial round of RT-PCR targeting the TCR CDR3 relied on the HTBI primer set. TCRdb redid the calling of the multiplex PCR reads with MiXCR, one entry per CDR3 protein. The sample carries 660,000 or so distinct CDR3 sequences, 45% recorded once. The CDR3 sequence is 15 residues long. V shed 4 bases and J 5 bases; nucleotides not matched to a gene: 6. CDR1 and CDR2 (germline): LNHDA, SQIVND (reference sequence). Study results and limitations: Ophthalmopathy and stable hyperthyroidism were told apart by a 13 V-J model. Ophthalmopathy, as predicted by the model, came a median 6.5 months after the prediction. Peripheral blood also featured most of the thyroid clonotypes expanded above 0.001.

Worth noting for this clonotype: Its cognate antigen is unknown.

The origin of this receptor is an adult man with Graves' disease, either hyperthyroidism or ophthalmopathy (not recorded which). The sample taken for sequencing was peripheral blood or thyroid tissue (not recorded which). The chain is built from TRBV19 and TRBJ2-5, with TRBD1 matching over 11 bases. CDR3 sequence: CASSTGQGARETQYF. The CDR3 DNA follows: TGTGCCAGTAGTACTGGACAGGGGGCGCGGGAGACCCAGTACTTC.